Following are 25 T cell receptor beta chains from one sample sequenced in a study of blood T cell repertoires in COVID-19. The assay was immunoSEQ multiplex PCR, and TCRdb's table has in-frame clones only and misses some. The data contain 140,000 to 150,000 clones, nearly 85% of them singletons. Sequencing was performed on peripheral blood. These receptors were taken from a human donor in a cohort sampled during active COVID-19.

The chain uses TRBV19 and TRBJ1-1; TRBD1 matches at 7 bases. The V and J ends lost 5 bases and 0 bases, in that order; junction bases with no gene match: 6. Germline V gives CDR1 LNHDA, CDR2 SQIVND (reference sequence). The CDR3 is made up of 15 amino acids. The CDR3 bases are TGTGCCAGTAGTTCACAGGGGCGGGTGAACACTGAAGCTTTCTTT. Amino acid sequence: CASSSQGRVNTEAFF. The variable domain in full, with the rest retrieved from reference TRBV19 and TRBJ1-1, is DGGITQSPKYLFRKEGQNVTLSCEQNLNHDAMYWYRQDPGQGLRLIYYSQIVNDFQKGDIAEGYSVSREKKESFPLTVTSAQKNPTAFYLCASSSQGRVNTEAFFGQGTRLTVV.

This chain uses TRBV12-3 or TRBV12-4 with TRBJ1-4; possibly TRBD1 for D (5 bases). Trimming removed 8 bases from V and 8 bases from J, with 15 bases in between. The CDR3 loop spans 13 amino acids. CDR3: CASGIRVYEKLFF. The CDR3 DNA sequence: TGTGCCAGCGGGATCAGGGTATACGAAAAACTGTTTTTT.

The chain carries TRBV11-3 and TRBJ2-1; D perhaps matches TRBD2 (5 bases). CDR1 is SGHNT and CDR2 is YENEEA in the germline V gene. This CDR3 comprises 15 residues. Trimming took 2 bases from V and 7 from J, leaving 15 bases between them. As DNA, the CDR3 is TGTGCCAGCAGCTTAAGTCGGGGAGAATGGAATGAGCAGTTCTTC. It yields the protein CASSLSRGEWNEQFF.

The chain links TRBV7-9 to TRBJ1-2; D gene unclear. Trimming cost V 4 bases and J 2 bases, with 14 bases left between them. CDR3 length: 15 residues. Germline V lookup: CDR1 SEHNR, CDR2 FQNEAQ (reference sequence). CDR3 sequence reads: CASSSTVPGNYGYTF. The CDR3 DNA reads TGTGCCAGCAGCTCGACCGTCCCAGGAAACTATGGCTACACCTTC.

The chain has TRBV19 and TRBJ1-6; 9 nucleotides match TRBD1. The CDR3 covers 13 residues. CDR1 is LNHDA, CDR2 SQIVND, per germline (reference sequence). The J segment lost 7 bases and the V segment lost 6 bases, leaving 1 base of the junction unmatched. The CDR3 protein is CASRTGGNSPLHF. In DNA form, the CDR3 reads TGTGCCAGTAGGACAGGGGGAAATTCACCCCTCCACTTT. The variable domain in full, with the rest retrieved from reference TRBV19 and TRBJ1-6, is DGGITQSPKYLFRKEGQNVTLSCEQNLNHDAMYWYRQDPGQGLRLIYYSQIVNDFQKGDIAEGYSVSREKKESFPLTVTSAQKNPTAFYLCASRTGGNSPLHFGNGTRLTVT.

The rearrangement joins TRBV29-1 to TRBJ1-4; 9 bases are a match to TRBD1. Germline CDR1 SQVTM, CDR2 ANQGSEA. The CDR3 has 15 amino acids. Germline trimming cut 1 base from V and 7 bases from J; bases unmatched to any gene: 7. CDR3 sequence: CSVEVLQGAREKLFF. The CDR3 DNA sequence: TGCAGCGTTGAAGTCCTACAGGGGGCGCGTGAAAAACTGTTTTTT.

On this clone: Other DNA sequences in this specimen translate into the identical CDR3. The genes are TRBV7-9 and TRBJ1-4; 7 bases are shared with TRBD1. CDR3 length: 15 amino acids. The V gene end was trimmed by 1 base and the J gene end by 5 bases; junction bases not matched to a gene: 4. Germline V gene sequence: CDR1 SEHNR, CDR2 FQNEAQ (reference sequence). Here the CDR3 reads CASSLDPGGNEKLFF. The CDR3 nucleotides read TGTGCCAGCAGCTTAGACCCAGGGGGAAATGAAAAACTGTTTTTT.

The chain employs TRBV11-1 and TRBJ1-2; 7 nucleotides align to TRBD1. The germline gives CDR1 SGHAT, CDR2 FQDESV (reference sequence). V lost 3 bases, J lost 4 bases, and 2 bases stayed unmatched. This CDR3 is 13 amino acids long. CDR3 region: CASSLTGSYGYTF. Written as DNA, the CDR3 is TGTGCCAGCAGCTTGACAGGGAGCTATGGCTACACCTTC.

CDR3 residues: CASSQEGMRGAHF. CDR3 DNA: TGCGCCAGCAGCCAAGAAGGAATGCGGGGGGCTCACTTT. This chain links TRBV4-1 with TRBJ1-6, with D tentatively TRBD1 (6 bases). The germline V gene encodes CDR1 MGHRA and CDR2 YSYEKL. V was trimmed by 0 bases and J by 19 bases, leaving 16 bases between them. The CDR3 is 13 residues long.

This clone was observed a single time. The rearrangement uses TRBV29-1 and TRBJ2-4, with D uncertain. Germline-derived CDR1 and CDR2 are SQVTM and ANQGSEA. This CDR3 has 13 residues. Between the trimmed V and J ends, which lost 3 bases and 6 bases, there was a span of 12 bases. The CDR3: CSVEYGIANIQYF. The CDR3 DNA sequence: TGCAGCGTTGAGTACGGTATCGCAAACATTCAGTACTTC.

The chain carries TRBV27 and TRBJ1-3; D not certain. V was trimmed by 4 bases and J by 0 bases, leaving 7 bases between them. Germline V gene data show CDR1 as MNHEY and CDR2 as SMNVEV (reference sequence). This CDR3 contains 14 residues. CDR3 in amino acids: CASSSGVSGNTIYF. The CDR3 DNA follows: TGTGCCAGCAGTTCCGGGGTCTCTGGAAACACCATATATTTT.

This clone was observed a single time. The chain carries TRBV3-1 (or the pseudogene TRBV3-2) and TRBJ2-7; D gene ambiguous. Germline assignment: CDR1 LGHDT and CDR2 YNNKEL (reference sequence). Trimming pared 6 bases from V and 0 bases from J, leaving 9 bases between. This CDR3 is 13 amino acids long. The CDR3: CASRPSGSYEQYF. For the CDR3, the DNA is TGTGCCAGCAGACCTTCCGGCTCCTACGAGCAGTACTTC.

The V call is TRBV30, the J call TRBJ1-2; D is perhaps TRBD1 (6 bases). The CDR3 spans 14 residues. Per the germline V gene, CDR1 is GTSNPN and CDR2 is SVGIG (reference sequence). Trimming pared 0 bases from V and 7 bases from J, leaving 15 bases between. In DNA form, the CDR3 reads TGTGCCTGGAGTGTACGGGGGGCCCCGGCTGGCTACACCTTC. Translating gives CAWSVRGAPAGYTF.

The chain employs TRBV11-1 and TRBJ1-6; TRBD1 agrees at 9 bases. The CDR3 covers 14 residues. V was pared by 5 bases and J by 11 bases, with 7 bases of the junction left unmatched. Per germline, CDR1 SGHAT and CDR2 FQDESV (reference sequence). This CDR3 reads CASSPRTGATPLHF. The CDR3, as DNA: TGTGCCAGCAGCCCCAGGACAGGGGCGACACCCCTCCACTTT.

This chain joins TRBV6-5 and TRBJ2-7; 9 bases match TRBD2. CDR1 is MNHEY, CDR2 SVGAGI, per germline. This CDR3 has 14 residues. The V and J ends lost 6 bases and 6 bases, in that order; junction bases with no gene match: 9. This CDR3 is CASRPGLASREQYF. CDR3 in DNA: TGTGCCAGCAGACCGGGACTAGCTTCTCGCGAGCAGTACTTC.

This chain connects TRBV5-1 to TRBJ2-1; 9 bases fit TRBD2. The CDR3 has 16 amino acids. Germline V gene data show CDR1 as SGHRS and CDR2 as YFSETQ. J gave up 5 bases and V 0 bases, and 6 bases lay outside the gene matches. The CDR3 nucleotides are TGCGCCAGCAGCTTGGCTAATAGCGGGGGTCACAATGAGCAGTTCTTC. It encodes CASSLANSGGHNEQFF.

The V gene is TRBV3-1 (or the pseudogene TRBV3-2), the J gene TRBJ2-5, with 13 bases that match TRBD2. The CDR3 covers 15 residues. The ends lost 4 bases at V and 3 bases at J; junction bases unmatched: 2. CDR1 and CDR2 from the germline V gene are LGHDT and YNNKEL (reference sequence). In DNA form, the CDR3 reads TGTGCCAGCAGCCGCGGACTAGCGGGGGAAGAGACCCAGTACTTC. Residues: CASSRGLAGEETQYF.

The chain couples TRBV16 to TRBJ1-1; D uncertain. In germline, CDR1 is KGHSY, CDR2 FQNENV. The CDR3 consists of 14 residues. Trimming took off 4 bases at V and 1 base at J, with 10 bases between the two ends. The CDR3 loop reads CASSPPGRNTEAFF. As DNA, the CDR3 is TGTGCCAGCAGCCCCCCTGGGAGGAACACTGAAGCTTTCTTT.

The V and J genes are TRBV30 and TRBJ2-1, with a possible D match to TRBD2 (6 bases). Trimming pared 3 bases from V and 0 bases from J, leaving 6 bases between. CDR1 and CDR2 (germline): GTSNPN, SVGIG (reference sequence). The CDR3 consists of 13 residues. Here the CDR3 reads CAWRRDSYNEQFF. The CDR3 DNA sequence: TGTGCCTGGAGGCGGGACTCCTACAATGAGCAGTTCTTC.

This rearrangement joins TRBV5-5 to TRBJ1-1, with D possibly matching TRBD1 (6 bases). The germline V gene has CDR1 SGHKS and CDR2 YYEKEE (reference sequence). CDR3 size: 13 residues. V dropped 5 bases and J dropped 8 bases, with 16 bases sitting between them. CDR3 coding DNA: TGTGCCAGCAGTTGGCGGGGGGCATCGGAAGCTTTCTTT. Amino acid sequence: CASSWRGASEAFF. Looking up the rest from reference TRBV5-5 and TRBJ1-1 gives the full variable domain: DAGVTQSPTHLIKTRGQQVTLRCSPISGHKSVSWYQQVLGQGPQFIFQYYEKEERGRGNFPDRFSARQFPNYSSELNVNALLLGDSALYLCASSWRGASEAFFGQGTRLTVV.

The rearrangement links TRBV11-2 to TRBJ2-1; D is unresolved. V gave up 5 bases and J gave up 7 bases, with 6 bases separating them. CDR1 is SGHAT, CDR2 FQNNGV, per germline. The CDR3 spans 11 residues. The CDR3 DNA reads TGTGCCAGCAGCCCCGCGAATGAGCAGTTCTTC. Amino acid sequence: CASSPANEQFF.

This chain joins TRBV19 and TRBJ2-2, with a weak D call TRBD2 (6 bases). Trimming cost V 3 bases and J 7 bases, with 9 bases left between them. This CDR3 has 13 residues. The germline V gene encodes CDR1 LNHDA and CDR2 SQIVND (reference sequence). The chain's CDR3 is CASSIGGIGELFF. The DNA of the CDR3 is TGTGCCAGTAGTATCGGAGGGATCGGGGAGCTGTTTTTT.

This sequence joins TRBV30 and TRBJ2-2; no definite D call. Trimming removed 4 bases at V and 0 bases at J, with 6 bases between. This CDR3 has 13 residues. Looked up from germline, CDR1 is GTSNPN and CDR2 is SVGIG (reference sequence). The CDR3 loop reads CAWTRTNTGELFF. CDR3 DNA sequence: TGTGCCTGGACCAGGACGAACACCGGGGAGCTGTTTTTT.

This chain uses TRBV2 with TRBJ1-1; D is undetermined. The V and J ends lost 6 bases and 3 bases respectively, with 17 bases between them. Germline lookup yields CDR1 SNHLY and CDR2 FYNNEI. The CDR3 covers 15 residues. The CDR3: CASRELRVYDTEAFF. Written as DNA, the CDR3 is TGTGCCAGCAGGGAGCTACGAGTGTACGACACTGAAGCTTTCTTT.

The V and J genes are TRBV5-1 and TRBJ1-1; 8 bases are a match to TRBD1. The CDR3 has 15 residues. The J segment lost 5 bases and the V segment lost 4 bases, leaving 10 bases of the junction unmatched. Germline CDR1 and CDR2: SGHRS and YFSETQ. CDR3 bases: TGCGCCAGCAGCCTGTTCCAGGGGGCTACGACTGAAGCTTTCTTT. Translating gives CASSLFQGATTEAFF.